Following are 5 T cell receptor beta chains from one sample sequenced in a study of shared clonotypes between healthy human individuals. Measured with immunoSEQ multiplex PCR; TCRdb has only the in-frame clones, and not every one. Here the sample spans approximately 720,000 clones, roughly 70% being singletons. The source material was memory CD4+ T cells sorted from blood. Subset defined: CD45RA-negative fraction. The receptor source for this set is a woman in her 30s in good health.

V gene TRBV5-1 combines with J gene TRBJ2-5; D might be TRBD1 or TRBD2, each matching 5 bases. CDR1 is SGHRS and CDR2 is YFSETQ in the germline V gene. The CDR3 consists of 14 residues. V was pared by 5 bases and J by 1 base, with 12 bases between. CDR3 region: CASSHTGTQETQYF. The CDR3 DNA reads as TGCGCCAGCAGTCACACCGGGACCCAAGAGACCCAGTACTTC.

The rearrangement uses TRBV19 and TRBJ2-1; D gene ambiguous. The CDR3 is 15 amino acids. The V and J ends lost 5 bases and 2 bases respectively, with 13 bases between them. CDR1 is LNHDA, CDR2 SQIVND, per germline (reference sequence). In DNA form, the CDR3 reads TGTGCCAGTAGTGAGAGAAGAGAACCCTACAATGAGCAGTTCTTC. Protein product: CASSERREPYNEQFF.

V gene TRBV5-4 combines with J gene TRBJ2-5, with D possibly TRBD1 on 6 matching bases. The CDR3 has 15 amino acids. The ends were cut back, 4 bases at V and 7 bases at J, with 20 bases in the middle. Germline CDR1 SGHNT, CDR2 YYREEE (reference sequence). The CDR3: CASSITGTSGSTQYF. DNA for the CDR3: TGTGCCAGCAGCATAACAGGGACCTCCGGGTCGACCCAGTACTTC.

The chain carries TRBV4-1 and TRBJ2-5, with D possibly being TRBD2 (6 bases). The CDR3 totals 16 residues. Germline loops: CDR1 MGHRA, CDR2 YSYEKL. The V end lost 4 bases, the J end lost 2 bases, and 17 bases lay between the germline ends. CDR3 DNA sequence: TGCGCCAGCAGCCGCCCGGGTAGACGGGAGCAAGAGACCCAGTACTTC. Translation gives CASSRPGRREQETQYF.

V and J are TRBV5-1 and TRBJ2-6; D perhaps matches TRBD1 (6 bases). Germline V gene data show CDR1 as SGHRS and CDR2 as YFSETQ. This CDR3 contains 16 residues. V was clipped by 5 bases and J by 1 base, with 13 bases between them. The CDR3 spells CASSPDRISGANVLTF. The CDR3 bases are TGCGCCAGCAGTCCCGACAGGATATCTGGGGCCAACGTCCTGACTTTC. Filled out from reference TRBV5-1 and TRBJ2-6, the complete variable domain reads KAGVTQTPRYLIKTRGQQVTLSCSPISGHRSVSWYQQTPGQGLQFLFEYFSETQRNKGNFPGRFSGRQFSNSRSEMNVSTLELGDSALYLCASSPDRISGANVLTFGAGSRLTVL.